Below are 2 T cell receptor beta chains sequenced from a single sample in a study of CD8+CD57+ T cells in acquired aplastic anemia. Profiling of TCR beta VDJ combinations and CDR3 sequences used genomic DNA as template. TCRdb independently ran MiXCR on the reads; one entry per CDR3 protein. The data contain around 500,000 distinct CDR3 sequences, about a third of them singletons. Flow cytometry had shown expanded CD8+CD57+ cells in the patients chosen for sequencing. What was sequenced was sorted CD4+, CD8+, or CD8+CD57+ T cells (not recorded which) from PBMCs. The receptor source for this set is a human donor with aplastic anemia.

The V and J genes are TRBV5-1 and TRBJ2-7; 9 nucleotides match TRBD1. From germline, CDR1 is SGHRS and CDR2 YFSETQ. The CDR3 loop spans 16 amino acids. V dropped 0 bases and J dropped 3; count of bases not matched to a gene: 7. CDR3 loop: CASSLGKWDRVYEQYF. In DNA, the CDR3 is TGCGCCAGCAGCTTGGGTAAATGGGACAGGGTCTACGAGCAGTACTTC.

This clonotype was picked up a small number of times. The V call is TRBV12-3 or TRBV12-4, the J call TRBJ1-1; D gene uncertain. Deletions cut 7 bases from V and 1 base from J, with 10 bases between. The CDR3 totals 13 residues. CDR3 nucleotides: TGTGCCAGCACCTTCGGACGGAACACTGAAGCTTTCTTT. Its protein is CASTFGRNTEAFF.